This T cell receptor beta chain comes out of a study of blood T cell repertoires in COVID-19. Study-level information: Whether acute or convalescent, the COVID-19 samples came from the United States, Italy and Spain. The cDNA or gDNA used as material had been derived from T cells, B-cell-depleted T cells, or PBMCs.

Authors' analysis steps: Estimates of nucleated cell counts were drawn from the amplification of reference gene primers. TCRdb's table, derived via immunoSEQ multiplex PCR, lists solely in-frame clones and lacks some. V and J calls and clone size follow that table, whereas D and trimming were derived from the DNA. The repertoire consists of around 37,000 clones, with 84% occurring once and the leading ten covering over 1.5%. V was pared by 7 bases and J by 0 bases, with 14 bases between. CDR3 length: 15 amino acids. Looked up from germline, CDR1 is SNHLY and CDR2 is FYNNEI. This receptor was obtained from a man in his 60s with COVID-19, enrolled during active disease. Sequencing was done on a sample of peripheral blood. The gene calls are TRBV2 and TRBJ2-3; tentative D call: TRBD1 (6 bases). This CDR3 is CASIGKQGSTDTQYF. The CDR3, as DNA: TGTGCCAGCATCGGGAAACAGGGAAGCACAGATACGCAGTATTTT. The whole variable domain, remainder taken from reference TRBV2 and TRBJ2-3, is EPEVTQTPSHQVTQMGQEVILRCVPISNHLYFYWYRQILGQKVEFLVSFYNNEISEKSEIFDDQFSVERPDGSNFTLKIRSTKLEDSAMYFCASIGKQGSTDTQYFGPGTRLTVL.